These 7 T cell receptor beta chains came from one sample sequenced in a study of T cells in Graves' hyperthyroidism and ophthalmopathy. There were TCR beta CDR3 regions amplified from RNA transcripts. An initial round of RT-PCR targeting the TCR CDR3 relied on the HTBI primer set. TCRdb reprocessed the multiplex PCR reads with MiXCR, giving one entry per CDR3 protein. Among 600,000 to 700,000 distinct CDR3 sequences listed, 45% were seen once. Sequences were obtained from peripheral blood or thyroid tissue (not recorded which). The source of these receptors is an adult man with Graves' disease, either hyperthyroidism or ophthalmopathy (not recorded which).

The rearrangement uses TRBV6-4 and TRBJ2-7; no clear D. The CDR3 runs to 15 residues. The V end lost 4 bases, the J end lost 0 bases, and 13 bases lay between the germline ends. Germline V lookup: CDR1 MRHNA, CDR2 SNTAGT. The CDR3 DNA reads TGTGCCAGCAGTGGCGGTAACATCCGCTCCTACGAGCAGTACTTC. As protein: CASSGGNIRSYEQYF.

This clonotype appeared a few times. The CDR3: CASSSLGLAGGGGETQYF. DNA for the CDR3: TGTGCCAGCAGTTCCCTGGGACTAGCGGGAGGGGGGGGGGAGACCCAGTACTTC. The V call is TRBV11-1, the J call TRBJ2-5; TRBD2 aligns across 16 bases. The CDR3 has 18 residues. Looked up from germline, CDR1 is SGHAT and CDR2 is FQDESV (reference sequence). V gave up 6 bases and J gave up 5 bases; unmatched junction bases: 12.

The rearrangement links TRBV7-9 to TRBJ1-4; 7 nucleotides match TRBD1. The germline CDR1 and CDR2 sequences are SEHNR and FQNEAQ (reference sequence). Trimming cost V 5 bases and J 0 bases; bases outside gene matches: 6. The CDR3 has 16 amino acids. The CDR3 protein is CASSPYTGATNEKLFF. The DNA for the CDR3 is TGTGCCAGCAGCCCATATACAGGGGCAACTAATGAAAAACTGTTTTTT. The full variable domain, its missing parts supplied by reference TRBV7-9 and TRBJ1-4, is DTGVSQNPRHKITKRGQNVTFRCDPISEHNRLYWYRQTLGQGPEFLTYFQNEAQLEKSRLLSDRFSAERPKGSFSTLEIQRTEQGDSAMYLCASSPYTGATNEKLFFGSGTQLSVL.

This sequence joins TRBV7-3 and TRBJ2-7; 9 bases agree with TRBD2. From germline, CDR1 is SGHTA and CDR2 FQGTGA. This CDR3 is 13 amino acids long. With V trimmed by 2 bases and J by 9 bases, 5 bases remained unmatched. This chain's CDR3 is CASSLGGGAGQYF. The CDR3 DNA follows: TGTGCCAGCAGCTTAGGCGGGGGGGCCGGGCAGTACTTC.

This clonotype was observed at least ten times. The V call is TRBV10-3, the J call TRBJ1-4, with unresolved D. Looked up from germline, CDR1 is ENHRY and CDR2 is SYGVKD. This CDR3 comprises 13 residues. Trimming pared 0 bases from V and 6 bases from J, leaving 5 bases between. The CDR3 nucleotides are TGTGCCATCAGTGAGTCAAGAGATGAAAAACTGTTTTTT. It is translated as CAISESRDEKLFF.

Many counts were recorded for this clonotype. The V call is TRBV6-5, the J call TRBJ1-4; D is possibly TRBD1 (5 bases). V lost 11 bases, J lost 8 bases, and 15 bases lay in between. This CDR3 has 12 residues. Germline CDR1 is MNHEY and CDR2 is SVGAGI. Here the CDR3 reads CADRWGREKLFF. The CDR3 region has the DNA TGTGCCGATCGTTGGGGCAGAGAAAAACTGTTTTTT.

In this sample, this clonotype turned up a few times. The rearrangement uses TRBV19 and TRBJ2-7; D may correspond to TRBD1 or TRBD2 (6 bases each). The CDR3 runs 14 residues. CDR1 and CDR2 (germline): LNHDA, SQIVND (reference sequence). V was trimmed by 4 bases and J by 2 bases, leaving 12 bases between them. The chain's CDR3 is CASSRGGGPYEQYF. DNA for the CDR3: TGTGCCAGTAGTAGAGGAGGGGGACCCTACGAGCAGTACTTC.